The TCR beta chain under discussion was sequenced for a study of T cell responses to AZD1222 COVID-19 vaccine. TCRdb keeps only in-frame clones here, not all; method: immunoSEQ multiplex PCR. The data hold about 120,000 clones, with around 91% observed a single time. The CDR3 is 15 residues long. Germline trimming cut 7 bases from V and 3 bases from J; bases unmatched to any gene: 9. Germline V gives CDR1 ENHRY, CDR2 SYGVKD. The clonotype comes from an adult who received the AZD1222 COVID-19 vaccine. The sequenced sample was peripheral blood, obtained 28 days after the second AZD1222 dose. The J gene is TRBJ1-1, the V gene TRBV10-3; 9 positions agree with TRBD1. The CDR3 here is CAINGQGFSDTEAFF. Here the CDR3 DNA reads TGTGCCATCAACGGACAGGGGTTCTCGGACACTGAAGCTTTCTTT.